One sample yielded the 5 T cell receptor beta chains listed below, sequenced in a study of shared clonotypes between healthy human individuals (dated by TCRdb to about 2020). To prepare the library, the immunoSEQ multiplex PCR assay was applied. What TCRdb holds here is the immuneACCESS table cut down to in-frame rearrangements. Part of the clones is not present; checked against another copy, under half of the missing clones reflect an unresolved V gene, and the others are unexplained. Here the sample has 1,400,000 or so clones; around 98.5% occur a single time. 0.36% of the sample is taken by the ten largest. Sequencing was carried out using naive CD4+ T cells sorted from blood. Sample cell subset or site, as interpreted from the label and publication: CD45RA+ positively selected. These receptors all come from a man aged 30 to 39 in good health.

This rearrangement joins TRBV5-5 to TRBJ2-2; TRBD2 matches at 12 bases. The CDR3 has 18 amino acids. The V and J ends lost 4 bases and 12 bases, in that order; junction bases with no gene match: 19. Germline V CDR1 and CDR2: SGHKS, YYEKEE (reference sequence). CDR3 protein: CASSPGLAGLGTPGKLFF. In nucleotides, the CDR3 is TGTGCCAGCAGCCCCGGACTAGCGGGATTAGGAACACCGGGGAAGCTGTTTTTT.

V usage is TRBV7-2 and J usage is TRBJ2-1; 10 bases line up with TRBD2. Unmatched junction bases numbered 6, after V lost 5 bases and J lost 5 bases. The CDR3 has 15 residues. Germline CDR1 is SGHTA and CDR2 is FQGNSA. CDR3 nucleotide sequence: TGTGCCAGCAGCCCAAGGACTAGCGGCAACAATGAGCAGTTCTTC. The encoded protein is CASSPRTSGNNEQFF.

The chain couples TRBV7-2 to TRBJ2-7; weak D call: TRBD2 (6 bases). V lost 4 bases and J 5 bases, leaving 9 bases between the germline ends. This CDR3 comprises 12 residues. Germline V gene data show CDR1 as SGHTA and CDR2 as FQGNSA. DNA for the CDR3: TGTGCCAGCAGCTCGGGAGCCCACGAGCAGTACTTC. The encoded protein is CASSSGAHEQYF.

V gene TRBV29-1 combines with J gene TRBJ2-1; D is possibly TRBD2 (5 bases). This CDR3 region has 15 residues. Trimming stripped 4 bases from V and 0 bases from J, with 13 bases between. Germline V lookup: CDR1 SQVTM, CDR2 ANQGSEA. DNA for the CDR3: TGCAGCGTTGGAGTTAGCGCTAGCTCCTACAATGAGCAGTTCTTC. This gives the protein CSVGVSASSYNEQFF.

The CDR3: CASSVYEGAWYEQYF. Written as DNA, the CDR3 is TGTGCCAGCAGTGTATATGAAGGAGCATGGTACGAGCAGTACTTC. The chain uses TRBV28 and TRBJ2-7; no definite D call. Germline V lookup: CDR1 MDHEN, CDR2 SYDVKM. Trimming shortened V by 5 bases and J by 4 bases, and 18 bases separated the two germline ends. The CDR3 runs to 15 residues.